Each of the 26 T cell receptor beta chains below was sequenced from the same sample in a study of shared clonotypes between healthy human individuals (dated by TCRdb to about 2020). The library was made by the immunoSEQ multiplex PCR assay. TCRdb took this table from immuneACCESS and kept in-frame rearrangements with V and J called. Such tables lack part of the clones; where checked against another copy, unresolved V genes explain under half of the gap, and the rest is unexplained. The sample yields a few million clones; approximately 94% were counted once. The ten largest clonotypes hold under 0.15% of the sample. The sample consisted of naive CD4+ T cells sorted from blood. Explained via the paper, the cell subset or site label denotes: CD45RA+ positively selected. The receptors here all came from a man aged 18 to 29 in good health.

Details on this clone: This sample includes further DNA sequences coding for the same CDR3. This chain uses TRBV30 with TRBJ2-3, with 8 positions matching TRBD2. Germline loops: CDR1 GTSNPN, CDR2 SVGIG (reference sequence). Germline trimming cut 0 bases from V and 5 bases from J; bases unmatched to any gene: 7. The CDR3 loop spans 15 amino acids. This CDR3 reads CAWSVLAGLGDTQYF. The CDR3 DNA reads as TGTGCCTGGAGTGTTCTAGCGGGCCTGGGAGATACGCAGTATTTT.

In its sample, this clone was seen once. The rearrangement joins TRBV29-1 to TRBJ1-1; 8 bases align to TRBD1. The CDR3 is 11 residues long. Germline V gives CDR1 SQVTM, CDR2 ANQGSEA. V dropped 7 bases and J dropped 3; count of bases not matched to a gene: 1. CDR3 sequence reads: CSGTGYTEAFF. DNA for the CDR3: TGCAGCGGGACAGGGTACACTGAAGCTTTCTTT.

As for this clone: This specimen includes other DNA sequences encoding the same CDR3. J is TRBJ2-7 and V is TRBV5-4, with TRBD1 matching 11 bases. With 3 bases clipped from V and 3 bases from J, the junction kept 2 bases outside the gene matches. Germline V gene data show CDR1 as SGHNT and CDR2 as YYREEE (reference sequence). CDR3 length: 14 amino acids. The CDR3 nucleotides are TGTGCCAGCAGCTCCGGGACAGGGGGCTACGAGCAGTACTTC. Its protein is CASSSGTGGYEQYF.

The rearrangement uses TRBV5-1 and TRBJ2-3, with D uncertain. The CDR3 contains 15 residues. Germline CDR1 reads SGHRS; CDR2 reads YFSETQ. The V gene lost 5 bases and the J gene lost 0 bases, with 13 bases spanning the gap. For the CDR3, the DNA is TGCGCCAGCAGTACGGCCTTTACTAGCACAGATACGCAGTATTTT. This sequence encodes CASSTAFTSTDTQYF.

The J gene is TRBJ1-6, the V gene TRBV2; D is unclear. Germline assignment: CDR1 SNHLY and CDR2 FYNNEI. This CDR3 has 16 amino acids. Deletions cut 2 bases from V and 10 bases from J, with 18 bases between. CDR3 sequence (DNA): TGTGCCAGCAGTGAATTGGGGTTGGATCTTAAATCACCCCTCCACTTT. Amino acids: CASSELGLDLKSPLHF.

V gene TRBV6-5 combines with J gene TRBJ1-2; the D gene is possibly TRBD1 (6 bases). The ends were cut back, 5 bases at V and 9 bases at J, with 16 bases in the middle. The CDR3 length is 13 residues. Germline V gene sequence: CDR1 MNHEY, CDR2 SVGAGI. CDR3 loop: CASSRLEQGSYTF. DNA of the CDR3: TGTGCCAGCAGTCGGCTGGAGCAGGGGAGCTACACCTTC.

The rearrangement joins TRBV4-1 to TRBJ1-5; D not certain. V lost 0 bases, J lost 6 bases, and 18 bases lay in between. Germline assignment: CDR1 MGHRA and CDR2 YSYEKL. This CDR3 has 17 amino acids. The CDR3 sequence is CASSQERATSLGQPQHF. The CDR3 region has the DNA TGCGCCAGCAGCCAAGAGAGGGCGACATCTTTAGGTCAGCCCCAGCATTTT.

This chain connects TRBV4-1 to TRBJ1-2, with 8 bases identical to TRBD1. Germline trimming cut 6 bases from V and 2 bases from J; bases unmatched to any gene: 8. From germline, CDR1 is MGHRA and CDR2 YSYEKL. This CDR3 region has 15 residues. CDR3 region: CASRIPGQENYGYTF. The CDR3 coding sequence is TGCGCCAGCAGGATCCCGGGACAGGAAAACTATGGCTACACCTTC.

The CDR3 protein is CASSLARESTQYF. As DNA, the CDR3 is TGTGCCAGCAGCTTGGCTCGCGAGAGTACGCAGTATTTT. The chain has TRBV5-6 and TRBJ2-3; D gene ambiguous. The CDR3 loop spans 13 amino acids. The V end was cut by 0 bases, the J end by 8 bases, with 10 bases between. Germline V gives CDR1 SGHDT, CDR2 YYEEEE.

This clone was seen a handful of times. The chain has TRBV18 and TRBJ1-2; no clear D. This CDR3 spans 12 amino acids. From germline, CDR1 is KGHSH and CDR2 LQKENI. Trimming left V 6 bases short and J 3 bases short, with 8 bases between. The CDR3 bases are TGTGCCAGCTCGGGCAGCGACTATGGCTACACCTTC. Amino acids: CASSGSDYGYTF.

The rearrangement joins TRBV11-2 to TRBJ2-4; D is uncertain. In germline, CDR1 is SGHAT, CDR2 FQNNGV. V gave up 0 bases and J gave up 1 base, with 10 bases separating them. This CDR3 is built from 16 residues. The CDR3 region is CASSLDAPSAKNIQYF. In DNA form, the CDR3 reads TGTGCCAGCAGCTTAGATGCGCCATCGGCCAAAAACATTCAGTACTTC. Variable domain in full (rest from reference TRBV11-2 and TRBJ2-4): EAGVAQSPRYKIIEKRQSVAFWCNPISGHATLYWYQQILGQGPKLLIQFQNNGVVDDSQLPKDRFSAERLKGVDSTLKIQPAKLEDSAVYLCASSLDAPSAKNIQYFGAGTRLSVL.

This CDR3 is CASSARVQETQYF. CDR3 nucleotides: TGTGCCAGCAGTGCCAGAGTACAAGAGACCCAGTACTTC. The chain employs TRBV6-5 and TRBJ2-5; no reliable D call. The V and J ends lost 5 bases and 2 bases respectively, with 9 bases between them. Germline CDR1 MNHEY, CDR2 SVGAGI. CDR3 length equals 13 residues.

The genes are TRBV7-9 and TRBJ2-5; D ambiguous. Germline assignment: CDR1 SEHNR and CDR2 FQNEAQ (reference sequence). Trimming shortened V by 1 base and J by 2 bases, and 11 bases separated the two germline ends. The CDR3 covers 15 residues. The CDR3 DNA follows: TGTGCCAGCAGCTTAGGTCAGTCGTCTCAAGAGACCCAGTACTTC. Translating it yields CASSLGQSSQETQYF.

V is TRBV6-5 and J is TRBJ2-1; 13 nucleotides align to TRBD2. The J segment lost 6 bases and the V segment lost 5 bases, leaving 4 bases of the junction unmatched. Germline V CDR1 and CDR2: MNHEY, SVGAGI. This CDR3 is built from 15 residues. The CDR3 here is CASSKLAGGSNEQFF. The CDR3 bases are TGTGCCAGCAGTAAACTAGCGGGGGGGTCCAATGAGCAGTTCTTC.

The V call is TRBV5-4, the J call TRBJ1-4; a weak D match, TRBD1 (5 bases). Germline CDR1 and CDR2: SGHNT and YYREEE (reference sequence). V lost 0 bases, J lost 3 bases, and 18 bases lay in between. This CDR3 is 18 amino acids long. CDR3 amino acids: CASSLGGRGSMPNEKLFF. Written as DNA, the CDR3 is TGTGCCAGCAGCTTGGGAGGCCGGGGGTCGATGCCTAATGAAAAACTGTTTTTT.

This clone was counted once. Here the CDR3 DNA reads TGTGCCAGCTCACCTGTTGCGGCTAGCACAGATACGCAGTATTTT. It translates to CASSPVAASTDTQYF. The chain recombines TRBV18 with TRBJ2-3; no clear D gene. CDR1 and CDR2 (germline): KGHSH, LQKENI. The ends were cut back, 3 bases at V and 0 bases at J, with 10 bases in the middle. The CDR3 sequence is 15 residues long.

The chain is built from TRBV11-1 and TRBJ2-7; 7 bases fit TRBD1. The ends lost 0 bases at V and 0 bases at J; junction bases unmatched: 2. The CDR3 has 15 amino acids. Germline lookup yields CDR1 SGHAT and CDR2 FQDESV (reference sequence). CDR3 sequence reads: CASSLAGTVSYEQYF. In DNA form, the CDR3 reads TGTGCCAGCAGCTTAGCAGGGACAGTCTCCTACGAGCAGTACTTC.

The CDR3 here is CASSGGTGKLSYEQYF. The CDR3 nucleotides read TGTGCCAGCAGCGGTGGGACAGGAAAACTCTCCTACGAGCAGTACTTC. This chain uses TRBV11-2 with TRBJ2-7, with 8 bases fitting TRBD1. CDR1 and CDR2 from the germline V gene are SGHAT and FQNNGV. This CDR3 contains 16 residues. V lost 5 bases and J lost 0; bases outside the gene matches: 9.

In its sample, this clone was seen a few times. This CDR3 is also generated by other DNA sequences in the sample. The chain uses TRBV11-3 and TRBJ2-2, with a possible D match to TRBD2 (6 bases). Germline CDR1 is SGHNT and CDR2 is YENEEA. V dropped 1 base and J dropped 0 bases, with 9 bases sitting between them. The CDR3 is 16 residues long. DNA of the CDR3: TGTGCCAGCAGCTTAGCGGCGGGAACGAACACCGGGGAGCTGTTTTTT. This sequence encodes CASSLAAGTNTGELFF. The variable domain in full, with the rest retrieved from reference TRBV11-3 and TRBJ2-2, is EAGVVQSPRYKIIEKKQPVAFWCNPISGHNTLYWYLQNLGQGPELLIRYENEEAVDDSQLPKDRFSAERLKGVDSTLKIQPAELGDSAVYLCASSLAAGTNTGELFFGEGSRLTVL.

The chain links TRBV4-3 to TRBJ2-3; possible D gene TRBD2, 6 bases. Per germline, CDR1 LGHNA and CDR2 YSLEER. The V end lost 3 bases, the J end lost 7 bases, and 23 bases lay between the germline ends. There are 17 residues in the CDR3. The CDR3 region has the DNA TGCGCCAGCAGCCATGGTCCGGGACTCCTTTTCACGAATACGCAGTATTTT. Amino acids: CASSHGPGLLFTNTQYF.

The chain recombines TRBV11-2 with TRBJ2-1; D possibly corresponds to TRBD1 (6 bases). Trimming left V 5 bases short and J 7 bases short, with 18 bases between. The CDR3 contains 15 residues. Germline-derived CDR1 and CDR2 are SGHAT and FQNNGV. The CDR3, as DNA: TGTGCCAGCAGCACCCCGCGCGGCAGGGGAAATGAGCAGTTCTTC. Protein: CASSTPRGRGNEQFF.

The chain links TRBV11-2 to TRBJ2-2; the match to TRBD1 covers 8 bases. Trimming took 5 bases from V and 3 from J; bases not matched to a gene: 5. In germline, CDR1 is SGHAT, CDR2 FQNNGV. The CDR3 length is 15 residues. The CDR3 is CASSLTGAHTGELFF. The CDR3, as DNA: TGTGCCAGCAGCCTGACAGGGGCCCACACCGGGGAGCTGTTTTTT.

This clone was found a few times. The CDR3 region is CSASLSETQYF. The DNA of the CDR3 is TGCAGTGCTAGTCTCAGTGAGACCCAGTACTTC. The chain uses TRBV20-1 and TRBJ2-5; D not resolved. V lost 3 bases and J lost 5, with 7 bases in between. This CDR3 is 11 amino acids long. Germline-derived CDR1 and CDR2 are DFQATT and SNEGSKA (reference sequence).

This sequence joins TRBV18 and TRBJ2-5, with D possibly being TRBD1 (5 bases). CDR1 is KGHSH, CDR2 LQKENI, per germline. The CDR3 totals 15 residues. The V end was cut by 4 bases, the J end by 1 base, with 13 bases between. DNA of the CDR3: TGTGCCAGCTCACTGGCGCAAGGGGCCCAAGAGACCCAGTACTTC. Translation: CASSLAQGAQETQYF.

The gene calls are TRBV4-3 and TRBJ2-1; D uncertain. V gave up 0 bases and J gave up 8 bases, with 14 bases separating them. CDR3 length: 15 residues. Germline V lookup: CDR1 LGHNA, CDR2 YSLEER. Here the CDR3 DNA reads TGCGCCAGCAGCCAAGAAGGATATGCGGCGGATGAGCAGTTCTTC. Translating gives CASSQEGYAADEQFF.

The chain employs TRBV30 and TRBJ2-6; the D is unclear. The germline gives CDR1 GTSNPN, CDR2 SVGIG (reference sequence). The CDR3 spans 15 residues. The ends were cut back, 1 base at V and 1 base at J, with 8 bases in the middle. DNA of the CDR3: TGTGCCTGGAGTGGGGGTATATCTGGGGCCAACGTCCTGACTTTC. It codes for CAWSGGISGANVLTF. Complete variable domain (other parts from reference TRBV30 and TRBJ2-6): SQTIHQWPATLVQPVGSPLSLECTVEGTSNPNLYWYRQAAGRGLQLLFYSVGIGQISSEVPQNLSASRPQDRQFILSSKKLLLSDSGFYLCAWSGGISGANVLTFGAGSRLTVL.